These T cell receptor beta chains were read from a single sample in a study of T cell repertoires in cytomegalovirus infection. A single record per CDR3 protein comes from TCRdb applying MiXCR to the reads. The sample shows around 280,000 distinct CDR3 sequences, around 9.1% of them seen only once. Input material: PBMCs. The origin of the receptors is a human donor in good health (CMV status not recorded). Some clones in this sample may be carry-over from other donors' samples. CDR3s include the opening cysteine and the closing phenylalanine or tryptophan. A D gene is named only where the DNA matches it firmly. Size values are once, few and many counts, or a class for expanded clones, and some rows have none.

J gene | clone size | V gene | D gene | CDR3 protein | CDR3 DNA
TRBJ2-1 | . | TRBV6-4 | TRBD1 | CASSPTGLNEQFF | TGTGCCAGCAGCCCGACAGGGCTCAATGAGCAGTTCTTC
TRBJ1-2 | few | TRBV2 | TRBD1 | CASSELGAGGAGTF | TGTGCCAGCAGTGAACTCGGGGCAGGGGGCGCGGGCACCTTC
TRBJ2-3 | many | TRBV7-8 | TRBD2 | CASSFLGAGGSTDTQYF | TGTGCCAGCAGCTTCTTGGGGGCGGGGGGAAGCACAGATACGCAGTATTTT
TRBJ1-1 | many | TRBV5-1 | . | CASSLAAPNEAFF | TGCGCCAGCAGCTTGGCCGCTCCCAATGAAGCTTTCTTT
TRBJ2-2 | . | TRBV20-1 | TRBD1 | CSAHQGAIGTGELFF | TGCAGTGCTCACCAGGGGGCAATCGGCACCGGGGAGCTGTTTTTT
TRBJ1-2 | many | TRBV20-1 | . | CSAPPRGYPNYGYTF | TGCAGTGCCCCGCCTAGGGGGTATCCCAACTATGGCTACACCTTC
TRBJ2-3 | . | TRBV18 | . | CASSPPRSRAGVTDTQYF | TGTGCCAGCTCACCGCCTCGGAGCCGGGCTGGAGTCACAGATACGCAGTATTTT
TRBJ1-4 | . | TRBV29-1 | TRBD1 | CSVEDVDRGQGFKLFF | TGCAGCGTTGAAGATGTGGACAGGGGGCAAGGATTCAAACTGTTTTTT
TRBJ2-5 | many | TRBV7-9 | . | CASSTTQETQYF | TGTGCCAGCAGCACAACCCAAGAGACCCAGTACTTC
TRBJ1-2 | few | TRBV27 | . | CASSPRGGTAGYTF | TGTGCCAGCAGTCCCAGAGGAGGGACGGCTGGCTACACCTTC
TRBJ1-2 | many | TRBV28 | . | CASTIQARHNYGYTF | TGTGCCAGCACCATTCAGGCACGTCACAACTATGGCTACACCTTC
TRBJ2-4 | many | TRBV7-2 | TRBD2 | CASSLASGGEVQYF | TGTGCCAGCAGCTTAGCTAGCGGGGGGGAGGTTCAGTACTTC
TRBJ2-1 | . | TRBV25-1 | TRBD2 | CASSDPSGGYNEQFF | TGTGCCAGCAGTGACCCTAGCGGGGGATACAATGAGCAGTTCTTC
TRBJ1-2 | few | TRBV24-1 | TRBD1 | CATSDSPGQGDRTVGYTF | TGTGCCACCAGTGATTCGCCGGGACAGGGTGATCGCACGGTCGGCTACACCTTC
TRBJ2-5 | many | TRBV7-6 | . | CASSWGVYQETQYF | TGTGCCAGCAGCTGGGGTGTGTACCAAGAGACCCAGTACTTC
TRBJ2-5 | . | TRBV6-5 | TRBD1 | CASSYSGTGETQYF | TGTGCCAGCAGTTACTCAGGGACAGGGGAGACCCAGTACTTC
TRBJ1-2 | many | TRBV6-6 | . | CASSYSPTANYGYTF | TGTGCCAGCAGTTACTCTCCGACAGCTAACTATGGCTACACCTTC
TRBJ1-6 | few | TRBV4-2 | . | CASSQEADSYNSPLHF | TGTGCCAGCAGCCAAGAGGCAGACTCCTATAATTCACCCCTCCACTTT
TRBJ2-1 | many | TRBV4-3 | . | CASSQGGGAPRSYNEQFF | TGCGCCAGCAGCCAAGGTGGGGGGGCCCCCCGCTCCTACAATGAGCAGTTCTTC
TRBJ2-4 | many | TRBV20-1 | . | CSARDVQGGPLKNIQYF | TGCAGTGCTAGAGACGTCCAAGGAGGGCCATTAAAAAACATTCAGTACTTC
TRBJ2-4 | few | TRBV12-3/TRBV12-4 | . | CASSRGGGARNIQYF | TGTGCCAGCAGCCGAGGGGGGGGGGCCCGGAACATTCAGTACTTC
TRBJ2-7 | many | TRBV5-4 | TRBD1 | CASSYDRGRNEQYF | TGTGCCAGCAGCTATGACAGGGGAAGGAACGAGCAGTACTTC
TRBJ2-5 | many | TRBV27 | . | CASSLGEDQETQYF | TGTGCCAGCAGTTTGGGGGAGGACCAAGAGACCCAGTACTTC
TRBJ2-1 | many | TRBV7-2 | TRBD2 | CASSPRRASAGGSSYNEQFF | TGTGCCAGCAGCCCTCGGAGGGCTAGCGCGGGGGGGAGCTCCTACAATGAGCAGTTCTTC
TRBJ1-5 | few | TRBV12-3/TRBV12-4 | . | CASSTPPRSNQPQHF | TGTGCCAGCAGTACCCCCCCTAGGAGCAATCAGCCCCAGCATTTT
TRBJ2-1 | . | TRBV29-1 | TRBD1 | CSVADRDNEQFF | TGCAGCGTCGCGGACAGGGACAATGAGCAGTTCTTC
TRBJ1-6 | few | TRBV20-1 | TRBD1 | CSASNGRTGNSPLHF | TGCAGTGCTAGTAACGGGAGGACAGGGAATTCACCCCTCCACTTT
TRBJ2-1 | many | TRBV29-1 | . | CSVVQGYGNEQFF | TGCAGCGTTGTTCAGGGGTATGGGAATGAGCAGTTCTTC
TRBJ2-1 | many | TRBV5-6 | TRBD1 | CASSFGTGYYNEQFF | TGTGCCAGCAGCTTTGGGACAGGGTATTACAATGAGCAGTTCTTC
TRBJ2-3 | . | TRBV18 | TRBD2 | CASSPRLAGSTDTQYF | TGTGCCAGCTCACCAAGACTAGCGGGGAGCACAGATACGCAGTATTTT
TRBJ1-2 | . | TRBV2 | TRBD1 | CASSEGTGVFGYTF | TGTGCCAGCAGTGAAGGGACAGGGGTGTTCGGCTACACCTTC
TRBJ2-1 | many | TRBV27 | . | CASSLYSSGSENEQFF | TGTGCCAGCAGTTTATATTCGTCAGGGTCGGAAAATGAGCAGTTCTTC
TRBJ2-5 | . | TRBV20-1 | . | CSARDKSGGGETQYF | TGCAGTGCTAGAGATAAGTCAGGGGGAGGAGAGACCCAGTACTTC
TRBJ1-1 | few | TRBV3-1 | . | CASSPPGGFRTEAFF | TGTGCCAGCAGCCCCCCAGGAGGTTTTAGGACTGAAGCTTTCTTT
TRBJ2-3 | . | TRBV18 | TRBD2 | CASSPQTSGSTQTDTQYF | TGTGCCAGCTCACCCCAGACTAGCGGGAGCACCCAAACAGATACGCAGTATTTT
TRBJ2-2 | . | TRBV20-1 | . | CSARDVRSNPGGELFF | TGCAGTGCTAGAGATGTTCGATCCAACCCGGGGGGGGAGCTGTTTTTT
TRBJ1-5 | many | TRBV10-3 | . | CAISEGGHPNQPQHF | TGTGCCATCAGTGAGGGGGGACATCCAAATCAGCCCCAGCATTTT
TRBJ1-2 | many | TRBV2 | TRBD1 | CASSSGQGAYNYGYTF | TGTGCCAGTTCGTCGGGACAGGGGGCTTATAACTATGGCTACACCTTC
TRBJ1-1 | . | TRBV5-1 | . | CASSPDPTEAFF | TGCGCCAGCAGCCCGGACCCCACTGAAGCTTTCTTT
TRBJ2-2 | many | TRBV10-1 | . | CASSGQGVGELFF | TGCGCCAGCAGTGGTCAGGGCGTAGGGGAGCTGTTTTTT
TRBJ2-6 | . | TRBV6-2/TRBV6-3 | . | CASSYEGRGPVGGANVLTF | TGTGCCAGCAGTTACGAGGGCAGGGGTCCGGTAGGTGGGGCCAACGTCCTGACTTTC
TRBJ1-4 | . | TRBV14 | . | CASSPATGKLFF | TGTGCCAGCAGCCCTGCGACCGGAAAACTGTTTTTT
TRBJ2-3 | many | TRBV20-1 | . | CSAPTGSPRFSTDTQYF | TGCAGTGCCCCGACAGGATCGCCCCGATTTAGCACAGATACGCAGTATTTT
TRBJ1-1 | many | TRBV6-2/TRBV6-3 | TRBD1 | CASSYGTGTEAFF | TGTGCCAGCAGTTACGGGACAGGCACTGAAGCTTTCTTT
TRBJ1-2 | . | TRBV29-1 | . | CSTSSAYGYTF | TGCAGCACTTCATCCGCCTATGGCTACACCTTC
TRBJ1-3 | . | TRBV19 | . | CASSEDPVGYRGNTIYF | TGTGCCAGTAGTGAAGATCCCGTGGGTTACAGAGGAAACACCATATATTTT
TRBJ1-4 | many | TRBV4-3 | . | CASSRELDRRNEKLFF | TGCGCCAGCAGCCGGGAACTGGACAGACGCAATGAAAAACTGTTTTTT
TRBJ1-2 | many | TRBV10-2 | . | CASSESSLFYGYTF | TGCGCCAGCAGTGAGTCGAGTCTGTTCTATGGCTACACCTTC
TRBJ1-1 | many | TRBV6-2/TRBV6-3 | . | CASSWEIGTEAFF | TGTGCCAGCAGTTGGGAAATTGGCACTGAAGCTTTCTTT
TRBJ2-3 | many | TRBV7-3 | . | CASSLTPRTDTQYF | TGTGCCAGCAGCTTAACCCCCAGGACAGATACGCAGTATTTT
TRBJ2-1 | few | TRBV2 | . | CASSESSVYNEQFF | TGTGCCAGCAGTGAGTCTAGCGTTTACAATGAGCAGTTCTTC